The clone carrying this TCR beta chain was detected a few times. The sample is drawn from a study of blood T cells in healthy people across ages. Alongside a J-beta primer mix, a sample-barcoded 5' primer served in a second PCR lasting roughly 6 to 11 cycles. Each cDNA molecule, via a template-switch adaptor with 12 random nucleotides, was tagged. TCRdb reanalysed the 5' RACE reads using MiXCR and keeps one entry per CDR3 protein. Of about 800,000 distinct CDR3 sequences in the sample, around a quarter are singletons; the top ten hold 3% to 4%. Total RNA, at least 5 micrograms per sample, was extracted from PBMCs. The CDR3 runs 16 residues. Trimming pared 1 base from V and 3 bases from J, leaving 16 bases between. These records were also assigned to another study, of T cells of mothers and their children. Per that paper: Each mother yielded more than 10 million TCR beta CDR3 reads. Each child yielded a few million reads.

The source is a boy between 10 and 17 years old in good health. The gene calls are TRBV12-3 or TRBV12-4 and TRBJ2-7; D gene ambiguous. Sequenced material: blood. The CDR3: CASSLVRVLGDYEQYF. As DNA, the CDR3 is TGTGCCAGCAGTTTAGTGAGAGTATTAGGCGACTACGAGCAGTACTTC.